This entry features one TCR beta chain sequence. The data derive from a study of PD-1 blockade in classical Hodgkin lymphoma. TCRdb keeps only in-frame clones here, not all; method: immunoSEQ multiplex PCR. The repertoire holds 25,000 or so clones, with approximately 64% as singletons. Each patient's relapse followed autologous stem cell transplantation, and brentuximab vedotin exposure varied. Trimming took 6 bases from V and 7 from J; bases not matched to a gene: 11. The germline V gene encodes CDR1 SGHDT and CDR2 YYEEEE. This CDR3 has 14 residues. The V call is TRBV5-6, the J call TRBJ1-2, with TRBD1 matching over 8 bases. Sample: peripheral blood mononuclear cells (PBMCs), taken before the second cycle of nivolumab. The receptor was derived from a human donor with classical Hodgkin lymphoma. In nucleotides, the CDR3 is TGTGCCAGCACCAGGGACGACAGGGGAGGTGGCTACACCTTC. Translating it yields CASTRDDRGGGYTF.